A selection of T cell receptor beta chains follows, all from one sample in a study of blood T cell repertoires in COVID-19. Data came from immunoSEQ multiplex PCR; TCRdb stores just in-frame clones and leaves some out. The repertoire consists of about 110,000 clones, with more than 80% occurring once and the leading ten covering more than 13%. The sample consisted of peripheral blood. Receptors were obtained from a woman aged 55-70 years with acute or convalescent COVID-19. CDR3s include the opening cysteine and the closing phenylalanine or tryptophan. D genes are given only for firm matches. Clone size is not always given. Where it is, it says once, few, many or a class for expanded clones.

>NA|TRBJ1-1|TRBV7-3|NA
TGTGCCAGCAGCCGACAGTTGAACACTGAAGCTTTCTTT
CASSRQLNTEAFF
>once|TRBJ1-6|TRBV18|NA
TGTGCCAGCTCACCAGTTGGGCCAGGGTTCGGATCACCCCTCCACTTT
CASSPVGPGFGSPLHF
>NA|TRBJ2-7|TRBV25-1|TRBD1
TGTGCCAGCAGTGCGACAGGGGGCTCCTACGAGCAGTACTTC
CASSATGGSYEQYF
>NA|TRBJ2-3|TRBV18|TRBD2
TGTGCCAGCTCACCAAGACTAGCGGGAGGGAGGGCTACGCAGTATTTT
CASSPRLAGGRATQYF
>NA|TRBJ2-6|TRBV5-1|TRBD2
TGCGCCAGCTCCAATAGCGGGGCCCTCTCTGGGGCCAACGTCCTGACTTTC
CASSNSGALSGANVLTF
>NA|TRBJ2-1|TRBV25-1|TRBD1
TGTGCCAGCAAACGACAGGGCTCCTACAATGAGCAGTTCTTC
CASKRQGSYNEQFF
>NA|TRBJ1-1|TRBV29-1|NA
TGCGGGGGCATGAACACTGAAGCTTTCTTT
CGGMNTEAFF
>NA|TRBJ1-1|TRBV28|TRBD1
TGTGCCAGCAGTTTCGGGACAGGGTTAGAAGCTTTCTTT
CASSFGTGLEAFF
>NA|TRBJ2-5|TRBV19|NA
TGTGCCAGTAGTATAGATTGGCAAAAGGAGACCCAGTACTTC
CASSIDWQKETQYF
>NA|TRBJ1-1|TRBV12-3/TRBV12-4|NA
TGTGCCAGCAGCTGGGACAAGAACACTGAAGCTTTCTTT
CASSWDKNTEAFF
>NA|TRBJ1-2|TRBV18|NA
TGTGCCAGCTCACGAGACAGAAAGGACCATGGCTACACCTTC
CASSRDRKDHGYTF
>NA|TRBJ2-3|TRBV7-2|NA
TGTGCCAGCAGCTCCCTGGTAGACACAGATACGCAGTATTTT
CASSSLVDTDTQYF
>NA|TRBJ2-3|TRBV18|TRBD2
TGTGCCAGCTCAGCCATAGCGGGAAGCACAGATACGCAGTATTTT
CASSAIAGSTDTQYF
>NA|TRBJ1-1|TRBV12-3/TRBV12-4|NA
TGTGCCAGTAACAGGGTCTCGGGAACTGAAGCTTTCTTT
CASNRVSGTEAFF
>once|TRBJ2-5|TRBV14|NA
TGTGCCAGCAGCCAATCCCGGGCGGGTAGGGAGACCCAGTACTTC
CASSQSRAGRETQYF
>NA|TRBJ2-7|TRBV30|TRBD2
TGTGCCTGGAGTGACGCGAGCGGGACGAGCTCCTACGAGCAGTACTTC
CAWSDASGTSSYEQYF
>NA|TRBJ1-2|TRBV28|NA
TGTGCCACTGGTGGGGGCAACTATGGCTACACCTTC
CATGGGNYGYTF
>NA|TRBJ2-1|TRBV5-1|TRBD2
TGCGCCAGCAGCCTGACTAGCCCCCCCTACAATGAGCAGTTCTTC
CASSLTSPPYNEQFF
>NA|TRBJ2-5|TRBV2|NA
TGTGCCAGCAGCGGACAGTACCAAGAGACCCAGTACTTC
CASSGQYQETQYF
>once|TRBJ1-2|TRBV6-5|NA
TGTGCCAGCAGCCAGGCTAACTATGGCTACACCTTC
CASSQANYGYTF
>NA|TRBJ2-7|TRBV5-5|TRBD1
TGTGCCAGCAGCTCCCCGGGACAGGGCTACGAGCAGTACTTC
CASSSPGQGYEQYF
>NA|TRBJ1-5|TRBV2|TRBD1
TGTGCCAGCAGTGACCAGACAGGGCAACAGCCCCAGCATTTT
CASSDQTGQQPQHF
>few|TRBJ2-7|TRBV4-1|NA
TGCGCCAGCAGCCAGGCTACAGTGGGGCTTGGCGAGCAGTACTTC
CASSQATVGLGEQYF
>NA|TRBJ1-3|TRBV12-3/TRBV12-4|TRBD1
TGTGCCAGCAGTCGGGACAGGGGAAACACCATATATTTT
CASSRDRGNTIYF
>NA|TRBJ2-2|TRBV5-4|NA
TGTGCCAGCTCGTGGACAGGGAGGGGCGGGGAGCTGTTTTTT
CASSWTGRGGELFF
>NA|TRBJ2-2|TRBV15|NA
TGTGCCACCAGCTTGCGGGGCGCGAGCACCGGGGAGCTGTTTTTT
CATSLRGASTGELFF
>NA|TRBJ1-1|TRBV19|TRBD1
TGTGCCAGTAGTCTAAGGGACAGGGATGACACTGAAGCTTTCTTT
CASSLRDRDDTEAFF
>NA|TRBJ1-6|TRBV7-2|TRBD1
TGTGCCAGCAGCCCGACGACAGGGGGGAATTATTCACCCCTCCACTTT
CASSPTTGGNYSPLHF
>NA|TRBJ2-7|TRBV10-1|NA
TGCGCCAGCAGTGAGTCGGCAGACTACGAGCAGTACTTC
CASSESADYEQYF
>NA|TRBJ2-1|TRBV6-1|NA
TGTGCCAGCAGTGAACGAAGAGGTTACAATGAGCAGTTCTTC
CASSERRGYNEQFF
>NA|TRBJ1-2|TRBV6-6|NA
TGTGCCAGCAGTTACTCGACAGCTCTGAGTGGCTACACCTTC
CASSYSTALSGYTF
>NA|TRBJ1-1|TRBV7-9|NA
TGTGCCAGCAGCTTAGTATCTGAAGCTTTCTTT
CASSLVSEAFF
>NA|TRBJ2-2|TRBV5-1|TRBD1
TGCGCCAGCAGCACTTGGACAGGGGGAAGTACCGGGGAGCTGTTTTTT
CASSTWTGGSTGELFF
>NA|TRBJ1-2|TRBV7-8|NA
TGTGCCAGCAGCATGCGGACAACTAACTATGGCTACACCTTC
CASSMRTTNYGYTF
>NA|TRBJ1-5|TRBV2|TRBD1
TGTGCCAGCAGTGAAGCACCGCTTCAAGGGACAGGGAGGCATCAGCCCCAGCATTTT
CASSEAPLQGTGRHQPQHF
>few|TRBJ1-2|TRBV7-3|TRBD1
TGTGCCAGCAGCCTCCAGGCGGGACAGGGGGACTATGGCTACACCTTC
CASSLQAGQGDYGYTF
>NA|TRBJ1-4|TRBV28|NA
TGTGCCAGCAGTGGGCAGGGAATCACTAATGAAAAACTGTTTTTT
CASSGQGITNEKLFF
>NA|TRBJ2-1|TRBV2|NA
TGTGCCAGCACTATCGGGGCTAGCGTAAACTACAATGAGCAGTTCTTC
CASTIGASVNYNEQFF
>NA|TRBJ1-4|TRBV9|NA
TGTGCCAGCAGTGCAGGACAGACTAATGAAAAACTGTTTTTT
CASSAGQTNEKLFF
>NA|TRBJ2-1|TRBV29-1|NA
TGCAGCGTTGAAACACAAACCTACAATGAGCAGTTCTTC
CSVETQTYNEQFF
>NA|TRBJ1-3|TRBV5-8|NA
TGTGCCAGCAGTTCTCTCGGGTTTGGAAACACCATATATTTT
CASSSLGFGNTIYF
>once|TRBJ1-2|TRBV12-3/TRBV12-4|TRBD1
TGTGCCAGCTCTACCGGGACAGGGGGCTACACCTTC
CASSTGTGGYTF
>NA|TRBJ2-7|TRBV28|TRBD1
TGTGCCAGCAGTCAGCGACAGGGGGCGTACGAGCAGTACTTC
CASSQRQGAYEQYF
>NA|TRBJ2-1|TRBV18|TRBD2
TGTGCCAGCTCACTAGCGGGAAGTCGTAGGAATGAGCAGTTCTTC
CASSLAGSRRNEQFF
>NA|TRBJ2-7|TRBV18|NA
TGTGCCAGCTCACCACCTGGCGGTTACGGTACCTACGAGCAGTACTTC
CASSPPGGYGTYEQYF
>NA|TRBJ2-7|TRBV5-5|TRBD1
TGTGCCAGCAGCTTGCAGGGGGTCCTATACGAGCAGTACTTC
CASSLQGVLYEQYF
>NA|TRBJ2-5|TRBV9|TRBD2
TGTGCCAGCAGCGACGGGACTAGCGGGGGGGCCGGTGAGACCCAGTACTTC
CASSDGTSGGAGETQYF
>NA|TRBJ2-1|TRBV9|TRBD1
TGTGCCAGCAGCCCAGGGGGTTGGAATTACAATGAGCAGTTCTTC
CASSPGGWNYNEQFF
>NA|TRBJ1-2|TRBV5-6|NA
TGTGCCAGCAGCTTTAGACAGATTGGTCATGGCTACACCTTC
CASSFRQIGHGYTF
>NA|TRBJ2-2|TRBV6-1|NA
TGTGCCAGCAGTGCATACCGGGGGGCCTCGAACACCGGGGAGCTGTTTTTT
CASSAYRGASNTGELFF